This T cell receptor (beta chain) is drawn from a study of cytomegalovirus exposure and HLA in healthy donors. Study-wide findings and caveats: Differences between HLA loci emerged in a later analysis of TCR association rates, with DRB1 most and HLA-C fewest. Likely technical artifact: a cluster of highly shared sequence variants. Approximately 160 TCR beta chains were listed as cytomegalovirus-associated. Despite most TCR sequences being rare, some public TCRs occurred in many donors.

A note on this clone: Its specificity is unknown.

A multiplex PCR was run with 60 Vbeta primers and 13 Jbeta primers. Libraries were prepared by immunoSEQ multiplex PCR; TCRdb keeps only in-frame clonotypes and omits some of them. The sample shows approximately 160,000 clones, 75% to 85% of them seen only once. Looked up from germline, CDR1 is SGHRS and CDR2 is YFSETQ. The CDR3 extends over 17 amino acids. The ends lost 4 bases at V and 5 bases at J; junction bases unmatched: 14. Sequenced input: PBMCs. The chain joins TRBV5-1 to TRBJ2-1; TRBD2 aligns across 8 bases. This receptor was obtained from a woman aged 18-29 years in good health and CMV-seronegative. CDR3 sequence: CASSPLVGGGTNNEQFF. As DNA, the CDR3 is TGCGCCAGCAGCCCCTTAGTGGGCGGGGGGACGAACAATGAGCAGTTCTTC.